This paragraph covers one T cell receptor (beta chain) sequence. The sample comes from a study of blood T cell repertoires in COVID-19. Categorization into cohorts depended on clinical history that participants reported. Clones were sequenced by immunoSEQ multiplex PCR, and TCRdb holds only the in-frame ones, with some missing. The data show 200,000 to 300,000 clones, about 87% seen once. The TCR originated in a woman aged 40 to 49 with acute COVID-19. Specimen: PBMCs or T cells enriched from blood (not recorded which).

CDR3 bases: TGTGCCAGCAGCGTAGCGAGCGGAAACTACTATGGCTACACCTTC. It specifies CASSVASGNYYGYTF. V gene TRBV9 combines with J gene TRBJ1-2; no clear D gene. Looked up from germline, CDR1 is SGDLS and CDR2 is YYNGEE. This CDR3 has 15 amino acids. The V end lost 0 bases, the J end lost 3 bases, and 12 bases lay between the germline ends.